A single sample gave rise to the 15 T cell receptor beta chains below, sequenced in a study of T cells in Graves' hyperthyroidism and ophthalmopathy. Amplified regions were TCR beta CDR3 sequences from RNA transcripts. With the HTBI primer set, the TCR CDR3 went through a first round of RT-PCR. Via MiXCR, TCRdb re-called the multiplex PCR reads, giving one row per CDR3 protein. Seen here are about 410,000 distinct CDR3 sequences, roughly 15% observed once, and the top ten hold roughly an eighth. Material for sequencing was blood. These receptors were collected from a man aged 18 to 30 with Graves' ophthalmopathy.

This clonotype was picked up many times. This chain uses TRBV12-3 or TRBV12-4 with TRBJ1-3, with D tentatively TRBD1 (6 bases). The CDR3 has 14 amino acids. V gave up 10 bases and J gave up 0 bases, with 13 bases separating them. In DNA, the CDR3 is TGTGCCACCGGGACACCTAACTCTGGAAACACCATATATTTT. Translated, it gives CATGTPNSGNTIYF.

Many counts were recorded for this clonotype. CDR3 DNA: TGTGCCAGCAGCCTGGGACAGGTCTACGAGCAGTACTTC. Translating it yields CASSLGQVYEQYF. The genes are TRBV7-9 and TRBJ2-7; 8 bases map to TRBD1. Looked up from germline, CDR1 is SEHNR and CDR2 is FQNEAQ (reference sequence). V shed 5 bases, J shed 3 bases, and the junction held 3 bases outside the gene matches. The CDR3 consists of 13 residues.

At least ten counts were recorded for this clonotype. This chain joins TRBV11-2 and TRBJ1-5; D possibly corresponds to TRBD1 (6 bases). The V end was cut by 0 bases, the J end by 5 bases, with 11 bases between. CDR1 is SGHAT and CDR2 is FQNNGV in the germline V gene. This CDR3 region has 15 residues. CDR3 loop: CASSLEWGAHQPQHF. The CDR3 DNA sequence: TGTGCCAGCAGCTTAGAATGGGGGGCTCATCAGCCCCAGCATTTT.

This clonotype was counted at least ten times. The rearrangement joins TRBV2 to TRBJ1-5, with 10 bases matching TRBD1. This CDR3 has 16 amino acids. Trimming removed 5 bases from V and 2 bases from J; junction bases left unmatched: 6. The germline V gene encodes CDR1 SNHLY and CDR2 FYNNEI. The chain's CDR3 is CASSRDRGMGNQPQHF. The CDR3 DNA is TGTGCCAGCAGTCGGGACAGGGGAATGGGCAATCAGCCCCAGCATTTT.

On this clonotype itself: This may arise from a read error, as a much more abundant clone is one base away. The V and J genes are TRBV20-1 and TRBJ2-7; 7 nucleotides line up with TRBD2. Germline V CDR1 and CDR2: DFQATT, SNEGSKA (reference sequence). The CDR3 contains 13 residues. CDR3 in amino acids: CSIPRAGFYEQCF. The CDR3 bases are TGCAGCATCCCTAGAGCGGGGTTTTACGAGCAGTGCTTC.

This clonotype showed up just a few times. The CDR3 is CSASRTSGSLPGELFF. The CDR3 DNA sequence: TGCAGTGCTAGTCGGACTAGCGGGAGTCTCCCCGGGGAGCTGTTTTTT. The chain combines TRBV20-1 with TRBJ2-2, with 13 bases lining up with TRBD2. Per the germline V gene, CDR1 is DFQATT and CDR2 is SNEGSKA (reference sequence). This CDR3 has 16 amino acids. V trimming: 3 bases; J trimming: 6 bases; junction bases outside the gene matches: 7.

This clonotype showed up just a few times. The J gene is TRBJ1-5, the V gene TRBV10-3, with 7 bases aligning to TRBD1. This CDR3 has 13 residues. V lost 10 bases, J lost 4 bases, and 7 bases stayed unmatched. Germline CDR1 is ENHRY and CDR2 is SYGVKD. CDR3: CANRDSLNQPQHF. CDR3 coding DNA: TGTGCCAACCGGGACAGCCTGAATCAGCCCCAGCATTTT.

This clonotype was picked up a small number of times. The genes are TRBV18 and TRBJ1-3; D is undetermined. CDR3 length: 16 amino acids. Germline CDR1 and CDR2: KGHSH and LQKENI. Trimming took off 2 bases at V and 2 bases at J, with 13 bases between the two ends. CDR3 sequence: CASSPSREGPGNTIYF. DNA of the CDR3: TGTGCCAGCTCACCATCGAGGGAAGGCCCTGGAAACACCATATATTTT.

This clonotype has at least ten counts. This chain uses TRBV27 with TRBJ1-5, with D perhaps TRBD1 (5 bases). Germline CDR1 MNHEY, CDR2 SMNVEV (reference sequence). V was pared by 1 base and J by 7 bases, with 11 bases between. This CDR3 spans 14 amino acids. In DNA form, the CDR3 reads TGTGCCAGCAGTTTATTAGGGGAGGGACAGCCCCAGCATTTT. Translation: CASSLLGEGQPQHF.

In DNA, the CDR3 is TGCGCCAGCAGCCCCCTGGACGGACTTTACAATGAGCAGTTCTTC. This translates into CASSPLDGLYNEQFF. This chain joins TRBV5-1 and TRBJ2-1; possibly TRBD2 for D (5 bases). V lost 4 bases and J lost 4, with 15 bases in between. The CDR3 consists of 15 residues. The germline V gene encodes CDR1 SGHRS and CDR2 YFSETQ.

In this sample, this clonotype turned up many times. The chain is built from TRBV12-3 or TRBV12-4 and TRBJ2-7; possibly TRBD1 or TRBD2 for D (5 bases each). The CDR3 length is 14 residues. Between the trimmed V and J ends, which lost 6 bases and 6 bases, there was a span of 18 bases. CDR3 protein: CASRTGTLLGEQYF. In DNA, the CDR3 is TGTGCCAGCAGGACCGGGACCTTATTAGGCGAGCAGTACTTC.

This clonotype occurred many times. V usage is TRBV3-1 and J usage is TRBJ1-5; D remains ambiguous. V dropped 1 base and J dropped 1 base, with 5 bases sitting between them. The V gene's germline CDR1 is LGHDT and CDR2 YNNKEL (reference sequence). CDR3 length: 14 residues. CDR3 bases: TGTGCCAGCAGCCAAGGCACAAGCAATCAGCCCCAGCATTTT. Its protein product is CASSQGTSNQPQHF.

This clonotype came up many times. The CDR3 sequence: CASSGVGALMNTEAFF. DNA for the CDR3: TGTGCCAGCAGTGGTGTGGGCGCACTCATGAACACTGAAGCTTTCTTT. The genes are TRBV2 and TRBJ1-1; the D is unclear. The CDR3 covers 16 residues. Germline values: CDR1 SNHLY, CDR2 FYNNEI. Deletions cut 4 bases from V and 0 bases from J, with 15 bases between.

This rearrangement joins TRBV19 to TRBJ2-1, with D unclear. The V and J ends lost 0 bases and 13 bases respectively, with 13 bases between them. Looked up from germline, CDR1 is LNHDA and CDR2 is SQIVND (reference sequence). This CDR3 region has 13 residues. The CDR3 coding sequence is TGTGCCAGTAGTATAGATCGTACGAAGACCCAGTTCTTC. Translating it yields CASSIDRTKTQFF. Variable domain in full (rest from reference TRBV19 and TRBJ2-1): DGGITQSPKYLFRKEGQNVTLSCEQNLNHDAMYWYRQDPGQGLRLIYYSQIVNDFQKGDIAEGYSVSREKKESFPLTVTSAQKNPTAFYLCASSIDRTKTQFFGPGTRLTVL.

Turning to this clonotype: An end of the junction does not agree with germline; a read error may underlie this. The chain has TRBV5-1 and TRBJ2-3; D remains unclear. Germline lookup yields CDR1 SGHRS and CDR2 YFSETQ. The CDR3 contains 13 residues. CDR3: CAGSFMGTDTQYF. The CDR3 bases are TGCGCCGGCAGCTTTATGGGCACAGATACGCAGTATTTT.